This T cell receptor (beta chain) stems from a study of cytotoxic CD8 clonotypes in ibrutinib-treated CLL (dated by TCRdb to the early 2020s). Looking at the study overall: The cohort included about 15 treatment-naive and some 10 relapsed/refractory patients; about 18 were IGHV unmutated. Samples at response were collected after a median of about 13 months of treatment, with a range of about 6 to 40 months. Longitudinal samples were obtainable from about 30% of the roughly 90 participants in the trial. Cryopreserved peripheral blood mononuclear cells were obtained before treatment, at response, and at either sustained remission or disease progression. Samples averaged approximately 240,000 productive templates and around 91,000 productive rearrangements. Partial responses were observed in approximately 24 patients and complete responses in 2; after a median follow-up of 68 months, remission was maintained in 15 or so patients and progression was observed in 12. All remission and progressive disease samples were collected while patients were still receiving ibrutinib. The research as a whole found: Public clonotypes were rare and either shrank or stayed stable during treatment, and the rise in clonality at ibrutinib response reflected expansion of private clonotypes. Baseline clonality was found to be higher than that of age-matched healthy donors and was strongly correlated with circulating CD8+ T-cell counts. Sampling times were not matched between patients in sustained remission and patients whose disease was progressing, and lymph node repertoires were not examined. Clonality increased at ibrutinib response, stayed stable in sustained remission, and fell back toward baseline at progression.

The goal of deep resolution MiSeq sequencing was a depth between 1 in 1 million and 1 in 200,000 T cells, and coverage averaged 10x per clonotype. The immunoSEQ hsTCRB Kit was used to generate the TCR beta libraries. The authors' pipeline ran thus. The data were analyzed with ImmunoSEQ Analyzer and ImmunoSEQ Data Assistant, and V, D and J gene assignments followed IMGT definitions. Clonality, with values ranging from 0 to 1, was calculated as one minus the normalized Shannon entropy of productive rearrangement frequencies. Only overrepresented clonotypes making up at least 0.05% of the repertoire of each patient were included in the public clonotype analysis. Some 14 age-matched healthy donor repertoires from immuneACCESS served as clonality controls. The immuneACCESS repertoire file appears here via TCRdb, limited to in-frame rearrangements. These files lack a portion of the clones; in checked studies, under half of the deficit traces to unresolved V genes, and the cause of the others is not known. That table supplies the V and J calls and clone size; D and trimming were determined from the DNA. This sample holds approximately 150,000 clones; more than 70% were observed only once. 3% to 3.5% of the sample comes from the top ten.

A remark on this clone: It lacks a known antigen. Within one base of it there is no much larger clone, and no base qualities were kept.

The sample's time point, from its label and the paper: progressive disease on ibrutinib. Roughly 2 micrograms of genomic DNA were extracted from cryopreserved PBMCs for TCR beta library preparation. High-throughput TCR beta sequencing was performed on longitudinal blood samples from CLL patients receiving ibrutinib monotherapy. The patients took part in an open-label, single-center phase 2 trial of ibrutinib monotherapy. This material consisted of PBMCs, taken at disease progression, from a patient treated with ibrutinib. The receptor's source is a human donor with chronic lymphocytic leukemia.

The base sequence is TGTGCCAGCAGTTTTTTCTTAATGGAGGACACTGAAGCTTTCTTT. Translated, it reads CASSFFLMEDTEAFF. The rearranged segments are TRBV28 and TRBJ1-1; there is no confident call for the D gene. The CDR3 covers 15 residues, taking in both the cysteine and the phenylalanine. The DNA shown is the 45-base CDR3, in frame from base 1. According to the germline V gene, CDR1 reads MDHEN and CDR2 reads SYDVKM. Trimming takes 3 bases from V and 3 bases from J, and the germline ends sit 14 bases apart. Outside the CDR3, residues come from the reference TRBV28 and TRBJ1-1 proteins, so the full variable domain is: DVKVTQSSRYLVKRTGEKVFLECVQDMDHENMFWYRQDPGLGLRLIYFSYDVKMKEKGDIPEGYSVSREKKERFSLILESASTNQTSMYLCASSFFLMEDTEAFFGQGTRLTVV.